This is a list of T cell receptor beta chains from one sample in a study of blood T cell repertoires in COVID-19. The method was immunoSEQ multiplex PCR; TCRdb's version includes in-frame clones alone and lacks a portion of them. The data hold around 180,000 clones, with around two thirds observed a single time. Sequencing input: peripheral blood. The receptors come from a woman older than 75 with acute or convalescent COVID-19. Both conserved end residues are part of each CDR3. Fields, in order: J gene, V gene, D gene, clone size, CDR3 DNA, CDR3 protein. The D gene is left open where the match is weak. Not all rows give a size; the values are once, few, many and, for expanded clones, a class.

>TRBJ1-1|TRBV11-2|-|-
TGTGCCAGCAGCTCACAGGGATCTGAAGCTTTCTTT
CASSSQGSEAFF
>TRBJ1-2|TRBV11-1|TRBD1|few
TGTGCCAGCAGTTCAGACAGGGGTGGTCGTGGCTACACCTTC
CASSSDRGGRGYTF
>TRBJ2-7|TRBV28|TRBD1|-
TGTGCCAGCAGTTTGATGTCAGGGGGCTTGTGGGAGCAGTACTTC
CASSLMSGGLWEQYF
>TRBJ2-7|TRBV6-2/TRBV6-3|TRBD1|-
TGTGCCAGCAGTACCGACAGGGGTATTCTCTACGAGCAGTACTTC
CASSTDRGILYEQYF
>TRBJ2-7|TRBV5-3|TRBD1|-
TGTGCCAGAAGCTACCGCCGGGACAGCAACTACGAGCAGTACTTC
CARSYRRDSNYEQYF
>TRBJ2-1|TRBV18|TRBD2|-
TGTGCCAGCTCACCGGAAACTAGCGGCTACAATGAGCAGTTCTTC
CASSPETSGYNEQFF
>TRBJ1-6|TRBV9|-|once
TGTGCCAGCAGCTGGACCTCAGGGTCTGGATCACCCCTCCACTTT
CASSWTSGSGSPLHF
>TRBJ2-3|TRBV29-1|TRBD1|-
TGCAGCGTTGTAGGACAGGGGATAGATACGCAGTATTTT
CSVVGQGIDTQYF
>TRBJ2-1|TRBV5-1|TRBD2|-
TGCGCCAGCAGCCCGACTAGCGGGAGTATCCATGAGCAGTTCTTC
CASSPTSGSIHEQFF
>TRBJ2-3|TRBV4-2|TRBD2|few
TGTGCCAGCAGCCAAGAACAAGCGGGAGCAACAGATACGCAGTATTTT
CASSQEQAGATDTQYF
>TRBJ1-6|TRBV2|-|-
TGTGCCAGCAGTCAACAGGGTTCCTATAATTCACCCCTCCACTTT
CASSQQGSYNSPLHF
>TRBJ2-1|TRBV5-1|-|-
TGCGCCAGCAGCTTGGTACTAGGGAGCTCCTACAATGAGCAGTTCTTC
CASSLVLGSSYNEQFF
>TRBJ1-1|TRBV27|-|-
TGTGCCAGCAGTCACCAGGCTTACACTGAAGCTTTCTTT
CASSHQAYTEAFF
>TRBJ2-3|TRBV30|TRBD2|-
TGTGCCTGGACCAGCGGGGGCACAGATACGCAGTATTTT
CAWTSGGTDTQYF
>TRBJ2-7|TRBV3-1/TRBV3-2|-|-
TGTGCCAGCAGCCGGTACAACTCCTACGAGCAGTACTTC
CASSRYNSYEQYF
>TRBJ1-2|TRBV6-5|-|-
TGTGCCAGCAGTTACTCGGGCACCTTTAACTATGGCTACACCTTC
CASSYSGTFNYGYTF
>TRBJ1-5|TRBV28|-|-
TGTGCCAGCACGCAGGTTAGCAATCAGCCCCAGCATTTT
CASTQVSNQPQHF
>TRBJ1-1|TRBV4-1|-|-
TGCGCCAGCAGCCGAGTGGTCGTAAGGAACACTGAAGCTTTCTTT
CASSRVVVRNTEAFF
>TRBJ2-3|TRBV5-1|TRBD2|-
TGCGCCAGCAGTGGGGAACGAGCGGGAGCGGGCACAGATACGCAGTATTTT
CASSGERAGAGTDTQYF
>TRBJ1-4|TRBV30|-|-
TGTGCCTGGAACAACAGGGTAGGCGAAAAACTGTTTTTT
CAWNNRVGEKLFF
>TRBJ2-7|TRBV5-1|TRBD1|few
TGCGCCAGCAGCTTAATCGGCCAGGGGGCCTACGAGCAGTACTTC
CASSLIGQGAYEQYF
>TRBJ2-6|TRBV5-1|TRBD2|-
TGCGCCAGCAGCTTGGTTCTAGCGGGCGGCTCTGGGGCCAACGTCCTGACTTTC
CASSLVLAGGSGANVLTF
>TRBJ1-2|TRBV2|-|-
TGTGCCAGCAGTGATGGCGGCTTCTATGGCTACACCTTC
CASSDGGFYGYTF
>TRBJ2-7|TRBV12-3/TRBV12-4|-|-
TGTGCCAGCAGTTTGCTCGCCGGCTACGAGCAGTACTTC
CASSLLAGYEQYF
>TRBJ2-7|TRBV7-2|TRBD2|-
TGTGCCAGCAGCCCGTGGACTAGCGGGAGGGAGCAGTACTTC
CASSPWTSGREQYF
>TRBJ1-2|TRBV6-1|TRBD1|-
TGTGCCAGCAGCGAAGGAGACAGGGTTGGCTACACCTTC
CASSEGDRVGYTF
>TRBJ2-7|TRBV28|TRBD2|-
TGTGCCAGCAGGCCTAGCGGGAGCCAGTGGGAGCAGTACTTC
CASRPSGSQWEQYF